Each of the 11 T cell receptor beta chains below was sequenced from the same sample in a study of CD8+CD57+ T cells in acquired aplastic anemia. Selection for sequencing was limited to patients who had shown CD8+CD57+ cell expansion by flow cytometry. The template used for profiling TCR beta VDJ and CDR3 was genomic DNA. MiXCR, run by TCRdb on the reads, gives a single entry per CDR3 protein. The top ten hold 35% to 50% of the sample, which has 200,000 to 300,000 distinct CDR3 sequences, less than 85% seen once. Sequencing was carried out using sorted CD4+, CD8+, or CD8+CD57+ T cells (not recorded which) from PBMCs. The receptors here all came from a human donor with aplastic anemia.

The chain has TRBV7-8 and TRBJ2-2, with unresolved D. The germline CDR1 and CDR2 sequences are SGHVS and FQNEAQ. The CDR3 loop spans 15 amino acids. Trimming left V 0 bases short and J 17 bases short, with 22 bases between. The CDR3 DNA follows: TGTGCCAGCAGCTTAGCGAGAGGTCCCGCTACGCAGTATTTTTTT. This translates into CASSLARGPATQYFF.

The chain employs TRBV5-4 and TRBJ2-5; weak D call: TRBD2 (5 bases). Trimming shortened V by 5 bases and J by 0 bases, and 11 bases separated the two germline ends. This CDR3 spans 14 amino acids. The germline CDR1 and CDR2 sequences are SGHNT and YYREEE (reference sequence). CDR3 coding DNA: TGTGCCAGCAGGGGAGAGGGAGACCAAGAGACCCAGTACTTC. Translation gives CASRGEGDQETQYF. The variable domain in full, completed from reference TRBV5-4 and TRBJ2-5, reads ETGVTQSPTHLIKTRGQQVTLRCSSQSGHNTVSWYQQALGQGPQFIFQYYREEENGRGNFPPRFSGLQFPNYSSELNVNALELDDSALYLCASRGEGDQETQYFGPGTRLLVL.

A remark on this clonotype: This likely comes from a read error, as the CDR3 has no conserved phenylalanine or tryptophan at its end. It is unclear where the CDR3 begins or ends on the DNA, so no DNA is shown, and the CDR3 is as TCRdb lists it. CDR3 residues: CASSEGLAESLYY. V is TRBV24-1 and J is TRBJ2-1; the D call of TRBD2 is as the table states it, not checked on the DNA. The CDR3 comprises 13 residues, both ends counted. The germline gives CDR1 KGHDR, CDR2 SFDVKD.

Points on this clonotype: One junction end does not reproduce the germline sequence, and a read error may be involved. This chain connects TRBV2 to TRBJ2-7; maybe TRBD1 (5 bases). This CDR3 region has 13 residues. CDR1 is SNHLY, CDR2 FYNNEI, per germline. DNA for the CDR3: TGTGCCAGCAGGGAAGTTGTGACAGATAAGCAGTACTTC. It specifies CASREVVTDKQYF.

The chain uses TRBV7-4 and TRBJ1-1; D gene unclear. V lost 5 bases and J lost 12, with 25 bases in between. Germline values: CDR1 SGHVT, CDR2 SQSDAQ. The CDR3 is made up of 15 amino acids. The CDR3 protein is CASSVGLARNTATFF. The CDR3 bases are TGTGCCAGCAGCGTCGGACTAGCACGGAACACTGCAACTTTCTTT.

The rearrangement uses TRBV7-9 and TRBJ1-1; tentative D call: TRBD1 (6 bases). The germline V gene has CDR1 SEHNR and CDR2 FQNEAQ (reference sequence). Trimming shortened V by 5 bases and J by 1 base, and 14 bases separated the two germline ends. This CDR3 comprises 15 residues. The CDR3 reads CASSPRQDSNTEAFF. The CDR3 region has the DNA TGTGCCAGCAGCCCGAGACAGGACTCGAACACTGAAGCTTTCTTT.

The CDR3 loop is CASSVTSAIQYF. In nucleotides, the CDR3 is TGTGCCAGCAGCGTTACTAGCGCCATTCAGTACTTC. This chain joins TRBV5-4 and TRBJ2-4, with TRBD2 matching over 7 bases. The CDR3 runs 12 residues. Germline lookup yields CDR1 SGHNT and CDR2 YYREEE (reference sequence). V lost 4 bases to trimming and J lost 9 bases; unmatched junction nucleotides: 4.

CDR3 in amino acids: CASSFSSGANVLTF. The CDR3 nucleotides read TGTGCCAGCAGCTTCAGCTCTGGGGCCAACGTCCTGACTTTC. The genes are TRBV7-6 and TRBJ2-6; D remains ambiguous. The CDR3 length is 14 residues. V was clipped by 3 bases and J by 0 bases, with 3 bases between them. Germline V gene sequence: CDR1 SGHVS, CDR2 FNYEAQ.

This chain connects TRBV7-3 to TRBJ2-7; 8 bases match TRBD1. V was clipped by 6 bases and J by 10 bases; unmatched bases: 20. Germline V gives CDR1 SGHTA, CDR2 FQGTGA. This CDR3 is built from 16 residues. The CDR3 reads CASRTPGQANQAPQYV. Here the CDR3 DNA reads TGTGCCAGCAGGACACCGGGACAGGCGAACCAGGCACCCCAGTACGTC.

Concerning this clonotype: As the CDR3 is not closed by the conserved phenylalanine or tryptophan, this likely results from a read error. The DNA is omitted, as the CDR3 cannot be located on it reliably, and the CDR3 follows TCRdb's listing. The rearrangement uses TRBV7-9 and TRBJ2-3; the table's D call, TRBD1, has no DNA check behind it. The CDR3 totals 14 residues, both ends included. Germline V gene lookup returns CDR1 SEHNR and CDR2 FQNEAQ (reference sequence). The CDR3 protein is CASSLGTGAHTESL.

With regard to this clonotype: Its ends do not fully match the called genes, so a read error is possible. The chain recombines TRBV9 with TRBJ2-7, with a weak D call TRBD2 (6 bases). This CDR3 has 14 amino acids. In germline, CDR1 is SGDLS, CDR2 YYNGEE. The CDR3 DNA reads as TGTGCCAGCAGCCGCCGGGGGATCAACTACGCGCAGTACTTC. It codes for CASSRRGINYAQYF.